The T cell receptor beta chain described here comes from a study of blood T cell repertoires in COVID-19. Background on the study: Whether acute or convalescent, the COVID-19 samples came from the United States, Italy and Spain. The analysed material was cDNA or gDNA that came from T cells, B-cell-depleted T cells, or PBMCs.

The CDR3 spans 18 residues. CDR1 and CDR2 (germline): LNHDA, SQIVND (reference sequence). V was pared by 6 bases and J by 1 base, with 13 bases of the junction left unmatched. Seattle's cohort entered during active infection and was followed longitudinally. In the study's own analysis: Counts of nucleated cells, estimated from reference gene primer amplification, were obtained. Sequencing was performed with immunoSEQ multiplex PCR; in TCRdb, only in-frame clones are kept and a portion is missing. From that table come the V and J calls and clone size; the DNA was used to work out D and trimming. The table shows tens of thousands of clones, with around four fifths occurring only once.

The sequence derives from a man aged 55 to 70 with COVID-19, enrolled during active disease. Specimen: peripheral blood. The chain couples TRBV19 to TRBJ1-5; 9 bases are a match to TRBD1. CDR3 coding DNA: TGTGCCAGTAGCCTAGGCCGGACAGGGGCCCGGAGCAATCAGCCCCAGCATTTT. This gives the protein CASSLGRTGARSNQPQHF.